One sample yielded the 22 T cell receptor beta chains listed below, sequenced in a study of cytomegalovirus exposure and HLA in healthy donors (dated by TCRdb to between 2016 and 2019). Library construction relied on the immunoSEQ multiplex PCR assay. For the multiplex PCR, a mixture combining 60 forward primers for TCR Vbeta segments and 13 reverse primers for TCR Jbeta segments was used. TCRdb provides this immuneACCESS table in a form limited to in-frame rearrangements. Some clones are lacking; in checked studies, under half of them reflect an unresolved V gene, and why the rest are absent is not known. This sample holds fewer than 250,000 clones; approximately 80% were observed only once. The biggest ten clones account for about 3.1% of the sample. Source material: PBMCs. These receptors were collected from a young man in good health and CMV-seronegative.

The CDR3 bases are TGTGCCACCAGCAAGCAGGGCGGGGACGAGCAGTACTTC. It translates to CATSKQGGDEQYF. The chain carries TRBV15 and TRBJ2-7, with TRBD2 as a possible D gene (6 bases). Germline CDR1 and CDR2: LNHNV and YYDKDF (reference sequence). Trimming removed 4 bases from V and 5 bases from J, with 12 bases in between. CDR3 length: 13 residues.

The genes are TRBV5-1 and TRBJ2-3; possibly TRBD1 for D (6 bases). The V end was cut by 0 bases, the J end by 3 bases, with 14 bases between. The length of the CDR3 is 16 residues. In germline, CDR1 is SGHRS, CDR2 YFSETQ. The CDR3 DNA is TGCGCCAGCAGCTTGGGAGGGGGTTGGAGTACAGATACGCAGTATTTT. Its protein product is CASSLGGGWSTDTQYF.

This clone was detected only once. The CDR3 sequence is CASSEALSGIKVNTIYF. The DNA of the CDR3 is TGTGCCAGCAGTGAAGCGCTTTCAGGGATTAAAGTAAACACCATATATTTT. The chain employs TRBV6-1 and TRBJ1-3, with a possible D match to TRBD1 (5 bases). There are 17 residues in the CDR3. The germline V gene has CDR1 MNHNS and CDR2 SASEGT. Trimming removed 0 bases at V and 6 bases at J, with 18 bases between.

The chain joins TRBV28 to TRBJ2-7, with a weak D call TRBD2 (5 bases). The germline V and J ends were trimmed by 6 bases and 4 bases, with 13 bases remaining between them. The CDR3 contains 13 residues. Germline V gene lookup returns CDR1 MDHEN and CDR2 SYDVKM. This CDR3 reads CASRSAPGYEQYF. CDR3 DNA sequence: TGTGCCAGCAGATCAGCGCCGGGGTACGAGCAGTACTTC. The full variable domain, in which reference TRBV28 and TRBJ2-7 provide the parts outside the CDR3, is DVKVTQSSRYLVKRTGEKVFLECVQDMDHENMFWYRQDPGLGLRLIYFSYDVKMKEKGDIPEGYSVSREKKERFSLILESASTNQTSMYLCASRSAPGYEQYFGPGTRLTVT.

The V call is TRBV6-1, the J call TRBJ2-7, with 7 positions matching TRBD1. The CDR3 spans 15 residues. After removal of 7 bases from V and 1 base from J, the junction contained 10 bases not matched to a gene. Germline V gives CDR1 MNHNS, CDR2 SASEGT. The CDR3 region is CASKVQQGESYEQYF. Written as DNA, the CDR3 is TGTGCCAGCAAGGTTCAGCAGGGGGAATCCTACGAGCAGTACTTC.

V and J are TRBV7-2 and TRBJ1-1, with D possibly TRBD1 on 6 matching bases. This CDR3 spans 13 amino acids. V dropped 6 bases and J dropped 9 bases, with 17 bases sitting between them. Germline V lookup: CDR1 SGHTA, CDR2 FQGNSA. CDR3 region: CASSFQGFEKAFF. The CDR3 DNA follows: TGTGCCAGCAGTTTCCAGGGGTTTGAAAAAGCTTTCTTT.

The V call is TRBV19, the J call TRBJ1-6; 9 bases line up with TRBD1. V was pared by 7 bases and J by 6 bases, with 4 bases of the junction left unmatched. The CDR3 length is 14 residues. Per germline, CDR1 LNHDA and CDR2 SQIVND (reference sequence). The CDR3 DNA reads TGTGCCAGTACCTCGACAGGGGGTAATTCACCCCTCCACTTT. This gives the protein CASTSTGGNSPLHF.

The V gene is TRBV6-5, the J gene TRBJ1-2; TRBD1 is a possible D gene (5 bases). Germline assignment: CDR1 MNHEY and CDR2 SVGAGI. The CDR3 loop spans 13 amino acids. V was clipped by 9 bases and J by 5 bases, with 16 bases between them. The CDR3 DNA reads as TGTGCCAGTACGCGGAGACAGTCTTATGGCTACACCTTC. This translates into CASTRRQSYGYTF.

The rearrangement links TRBV5-5 to TRBJ2-1; D may be TRBD1 (6 bases). This CDR3 has 15 residues. The germline CDR1 and CDR2 sequences are SGHKS and YYEKEE (reference sequence). Trimming removed 4 bases from V and 8 bases from J, with 19 bases in between. The CDR3 here is CASSPGTPRIHEQFF. Here the CDR3 DNA reads TGTGCCAGCAGCCCCGGGACACCTAGGATCCATGAGCAGTTCTTC.

The chain joins TRBV9 to TRBJ2-2, with a possible D match to TRBD1 (6 bases). Germline V gives CDR1 SGDLS, CDR2 YYNGEE. The CDR3 length is 12 residues. V lost 6 bases and J 8 bases, leaving 11 bases between the germline ends. CDR3: CASKGVTGELFF. In DNA form, the CDR3 reads TGTGCCAGCAAGGGGGTCACGGGGGAGCTGTTTTTT.

The chain is built from TRBV19 and TRBJ2-2, with TRBD1 matching 10 bases. CDR1 is LNHDA and CDR2 is SQIVND in the germline V gene (reference sequence). Unmatched junction bases numbered 6, after V lost 7 bases and J lost 4 bases. This CDR3 region has 15 residues. The CDR3 sequence: CASTSGQGPTGELFF. CDR3 in DNA: TGTGCCAGTACATCGGGACAGGGGCCCACCGGGGAGCTGTTTTTT.

With respect to this clone: A read error may produce the germline difference seen at one junction end. The chain combines TRBV7-9 with TRBJ1-1; weak D call: TRBD1 (5 bases). CDR1 and CDR2 (germline): SEHNR, FQNEAQ (reference sequence). This CDR3 has 12 amino acids. CDR3 in amino acids: CSSSLGRDRGVF. The CDR3 region has the DNA TGTTCCAGCAGCTTAGGGAGGGACCGGGGTGTCTTT.

The chain links TRBV14 to TRBJ1-1, with unresolved D. Germline CDR1 reads SGHDN; CDR2 reads FVKESK. CDR3 size: 13 residues. V was pared by 1 base and J by 4 bases, with 7 bases between. This CDR3 reads CASSQVGSTEAFF. In nucleotides, the CDR3 is TGTGCCAGCAGCCAAGTTGGCTCCACTGAAGCTTTCTTT.

The V and J genes are TRBV4-2 and TRBJ1-4; unclear D gene. This CDR3 comprises 16 residues. In germline, CDR1 is LGHNA, CDR2 YNFKEQ. V gave up 1 base and J gave up 8 bases, with 17 bases separating them. The CDR3 DNA is TGTGCCAGCAGCCAAGGGGCTACAGATCTTAGGGAAAAACTGTTTTTT. Translated: CASSQGATDLREKLFF.

The genes are TRBV5-1 and TRBJ2-3; D remains ambiguous. This CDR3 has 15 residues. V dropped 3 bases and J dropped 2 bases, with 13 bases sitting between them. CDR1 is SGHRS, CDR2 YFSETQ, per germline. The CDR3 loop is CASSSRIALTDTQYF. CDR3 bases: TGCGCCAGCAGCTCTCGAATAGCCCTCACAGATACGCAGTATTTT.

This clone is a singleton in its sample. CDR3 amino acids: CASSPEIVGNTIYF. The CDR3 DNA follows: TGTGCCAGCAGCCCGGAGATAGTTGGAAACACCATATATTTT. The V and J genes are TRBV7-9 and TRBJ1-3, with D uncertain. This CDR3 region has 14 residues. Trimming stripped 5 bases from V and 3 bases from J, with 11 bases between. Germline lookup yields CDR1 SEHNR and CDR2 FQNEAQ (reference sequence).

V and J are TRBV5-1 and TRBJ2-5; 7 nucleotides align to TRBD1. The CDR3 totals 15 residues. The V gene's germline CDR1 is SGHRS and CDR2 YFSETQ. V shed 3 bases, J shed 4 bases, and the junction held 9 bases outside the gene matches. In nucleotides, the CDR3 is TGCGCCAGCAGCTGGATCGGACAGGAGGTAGAGACCCAGTACTTC. Protein product: CASSWIGQEVETQYF.

This chain links TRBV7-2 with TRBJ1-4; 7 nucleotides line up with TRBD1. With V trimmed by 5 bases and J by 7 bases, 7 bases remained unmatched. Germline CDR1 SGHTA, CDR2 FQGNSA. This CDR3 is built from 14 residues. CDR3 coding DNA: TGTGCCAGCAGCAAGACAGGGAACGGTGAAAAACTGTTTTTT. It encodes CASSKTGNGEKLFF.

This sequence joins TRBV7-9 and TRBJ2-5, with a weak D call TRBD1 (6 bases). Germline V gene sequence: CDR1 SEHNR, CDR2 FQNEAQ (reference sequence). The CDR3 is 12 amino acids. V was cut by 8 bases and J by 7 bases, with 14 bases left in between. Here the CDR3 DNA reads TGTGCCAGCCAGGGGCAACGGGGGACCCAGTACTTC. The encoded protein is CASQGQRGTQYF.

J is TRBJ2-5 and V is TRBV2; a possible D gene is TRBD1 (6 bases). The CDR3 sequence is 12 residues long. Germline-derived CDR1 and CDR2 are SNHLY and FYNNEI. V was clipped by 3 bases and J by 5 bases, with 7 bases between them. The DNA for the CDR3 is TGTGCCAGCAGTGAGCAGGGGGAGACCCAGTACTTC. Encoded protein: CASSEQGETQYF.

The chain has TRBV28 and TRBJ2-7, with 10 bases fitting TRBD1. V lost 4 bases and J lost 1; bases outside the gene matches: 13. CDR1 MDHEN and CDR2 SYDVKM come from the germline V gene. The CDR3 runs to 18 residues. The CDR3 here is CASSYRGGQGILSYEQYF. In DNA form, the CDR3 reads TGTGCCAGCAGTTATAGGGGGGGACAGGGGATTCTTTCCTACGAGCAGTACTTC.

This sequence joins TRBV11-2 and TRBJ1-6, with 8 bases fitting TRBD1. Germline assignment: CDR1 SGHAT and CDR2 FQNNGV. The CDR3 has 15 residues. V lost 5 bases, J lost 6 bases, and 6 bases stayed unmatched. CDR3 coding DNA: TGTGCCAGCAGCCGAGGCAGGGGGCGTAATTCACCCCTCCACTTT. Protein product: CASSRGRGRNSPLHF.